These T cell receptor beta chains were read from a single sample in a study of cytomegalovirus exposure and HLA in healthy donors. The assay was immunoSEQ multiplex PCR, and TCRdb's table has in-frame clones only and misses some. Found here are hundreds of thousands of clones, approximately 80% of them singletons; the top ten hold more than 1.3%. The sample consisted of PBMCs. The receptors stem from a girl between 10 and 17 years old in good health and CMV-seronegative. CDR3s include the opening cysteine and the closing phenylalanine or tryptophan. The order of the fields is CDR3 protein, CDR3 DNA, V gene, J gene, D gene, clone size. D genes are given only for firm matches. Size is stated for part of the rows, as once, few or many counts, or as a class when the clone is expanded.

CASSLVARGYEQYF	TGTGCCAGCAGCTTAGTAGCACGCGGCTACGAGCAGTACTTC	TRBV11-2	TRBJ2-7	NA	NA
CASSQDRPVEKLFF	TGCGCCAGCAGCCAGGACAGGCCAGTTGAAAAACTGTTTTTT	TRBV5-1	TRBJ1-4	TRBD1	NA
CASSQNPGLAGGPTDTQYF	TGTGCCAGCAGCCAGAATCCGGGACTAGCGGGGGGGCCGACAGATACGCAGTATTTT	TRBV4-2	TRBJ2-3	TRBD2	NA
CASSISGTAYGYTF	TGTGCCAGCAGTATCTCCGGGACAGCCTATGGCTACACCTTC	TRBV28	TRBJ1-2	TRBD1	NA
CASKVQGLNTGELFF	TGTGCCAGTAAAGTACAGGGGTTGAACACCGGGGAGCTGTTTTTT	TRBV28	TRBJ2-2	TRBD1	NA
CASREGATNEKLFF	TGTGCCAGCAGAGAGGGTGCAACTAATGAAAAACTGTTTTTT	TRBV13	TRBJ1-4	NA	NA
CASRSWTRDSEQYF	TGTGCCAGCAGGAGCTGGACTAGAGATTCCGAGCAGTACTTC	TRBV2	TRBJ2-7	TRBD2	once
CASSYGGIMNTEAFF	TGTGCCAGCAGTTACGGGGGGATCATGAACACTGAAGCTTTCTTT	TRBV6-6	TRBJ1-1	NA	few
CASSLSISTGPSASLYF	TGTGCCAGCAGCTTATCAATATCAACAGGACCTTCGGCCTCCCTGTACTTC	TRBV7-3	TRBJ2-5	NA	NA
CASSVHQGNTEAFF	TGTGCCAGCAGCGTACACCAGGGGAACACTGAAGCTTTCTTT	TRBV9	TRBJ1-1	NA	once
CASSLPGSGEQYF	TGTGCCAGTAGCCTTCCGGGGTCGGGTGAGCAGTACTTC	TRBV19	TRBJ2-7	NA	NA
CASSPGIAGELFF	TGTGCCAGCAGCCCAGGTATCGCCGGGGAGCTGTTTTTT	TRBV7-6	TRBJ2-2	NA	NA
CASGSYRGRTDTQYF	TGTGCCAGCGGTTCCTACAGGGGGAGGACAGATACGCAGTATTTT	TRBV7-8	TRBJ2-3	TRBD1	NA
CASSVGVRGLAGGGANVLTF	TGTGCCAGCAGCGTAGGGGTTAGGGGACTAGCGGGGGGTGGGGCCAACGTCCTGACTTTC	TRBV9	TRBJ2-6	TRBD2	NA
CAISAGPGQGISGNTIYF	TGTGCCATCAGCGCCGGACCGGGACAGGGGATCTCTGGAAACACCATATATTTT	TRBV10-3	TRBJ1-3	TRBD1	NA
CASSNKQGATNEKLFF	TGTGCCAGCAGTAATAAACAGGGGGCAACTAATGAAAAACTGTTTTTT	TRBV28	TRBJ1-4	TRBD1	NA
CASSLRLAYEQYF	TGTGCCAGCAGCCTACGACTAGCTTACGAGCAGTACTTC	TRBV14	TRBJ2-7	TRBD2	once
CASSLSGQFTDTQYF	TGTGCCAGCAGTCTTAGCGGGCAATTCACAGATACGCAGTATTTT	TRBV28	TRBJ2-3	TRBD2	NA
CASTKGQGNEKLFF	TGCGCCAGCACTAAGGGACAGGGAAATGAAAAACTGTTTTTT	TRBV5-1	TRBJ1-4	TRBD1	NA
CASSGQVGGELFF	TGTGCCAGCAGCGGACAGGTCGGGGGGGAGCTGTTTTTT	TRBV6-6	TRBJ2-2	TRBD1	NA
CATSRDRLGTGVTNYGYTF	TGTGCCACCAGCAGAGATCGTTTGGGGACAGGGGTTACTAACTATGGCTACACCTTC	TRBV15	TRBJ1-2	TRBD1	NA
CARGVSSNKVGNTGELFF	TGCGCCAGAGGGGTCAGTTCGAACAAGGTTGGTAACACCGGGGAGCTGTTTTTT	TRBV23-1	TRBJ2-2	NA	NA
CASQATITSSTPQYF	TGTGCCAGTCAGGCGACTATTACGAGCAGTACCCCCCAGTACTTC	TRBV19	TRBJ2-7	NA	NA
CASSQGLLTEAFF	TGCGCCAGCAGCCAGGGACTTCTCACTGAAGCTTTCTTT	TRBV4-3	TRBJ1-1	NA	NA
CASSRGSNQPQHF	TGCGCCAGCAGCCGGGGGAGCAATCAGCCCCAGCATTTT	TRBV5-1	TRBJ1-5	NA	few
CASTYTSGGTHIQYF	TGTGCCAGCACCTATACTAGCGGGGGGACTCACATTCAGTACTTC	TRBV7-9	TRBJ2-4	TRBD2	NA
CASSLFGTGNDEQYF	TGTGCCAGCTCACTCTTTGGGACAGGGAATGACGAGCAGTACTTC	TRBV18	TRBJ2-7	TRBD1	NA
CASSDGVSYEQYF	TGTGCCAGCAGTGATGGAGTCTCCTACGAGCAGTACTTC	TRBV25-1	TRBJ2-7	NA	NA
CASRQTGLTIYNSPLHF	TGTGCCAGCAGACAGACAGGTTTGACTATCTATAATTCACCCCTCCACTTT	TRBV25-1	TRBJ1-6	NA	NA
CASSFGRPGGNTIYF	TGTGCCAGCAGCTTCGGCAGACCAGGGGGAAACACCATATATTTT	TRBV5-6	TRBJ1-3	NA	NA
CASSRTSLKVSYNEQFF	TGTGCCAGCAGCCGGACTAGTCTAAAGGTCTCCTACAATGAGCAGTTCTTC	TRBV28	TRBJ2-1	TRBD2	few
CASSLGQPNYGYTF	TGTGCCAGCAGTTTGGGACAGCCTAACTATGGCTACACCTTC	TRBV6-6	TRBJ1-2	TRBD1	NA
CASSYLGISDDNEQFF	TGTGCCAGCAGTTATTTAGGCATAAGCGATGACAATGAGCAGTTCTTC	TRBV6-5	TRBJ2-1	NA	NA
CASSPPYGYGYTF	TGTGCCAGCAGCCCCCCCTACGGCTATGGCTACACCTTC	TRBV7-8	TRBJ1-2	NA	many
CASRSLGGAMENTEAFF	TGTGCCAGCAGATCACTCGGGGGGGCGATGGAGAACACTGAAGCTTTCTTT	TRBV7-9	TRBJ1-1	NA	NA
CASSLDRVKTQYF	TGTGCCAGTAGTTTGGACAGGGTAAAGACCCAGTACTTC	TRBV19	TRBJ2-5	TRBD1	NA
CASSMDRGPNYGYTF	TGTGCCAGCAGCATGGACAGGGGGCCTAACTATGGCTACACCTTC	TRBV9	TRBJ1-2	TRBD1	NA
CASSLWEGPYEQYF	TGTGCCAGCAGCTTGTGGGAGGGCCCCTACGAGCAGTACTTC	TRBV5-5	TRBJ2-7	TRBD2	NA
CASSRNTEAFF	TGTGCCAGCAGCCGGAACACTGAAGCTTTCTTT	TRBV7-2	TRBJ1-1	NA	NA
CASSPARGTEAFF	TGTGCCAGCTCACCAGCCAGGGGCACTGAAGCTTTCTTT	TRBV18	TRBJ1-1	NA	NA
CASSSLPTGGFYPSNQPQHF	TGTGCCAGCAGTTCGCTCCCGACAGGGGGCTTCTACCCTAGCAATCAGCCCCAGCATTTT	TRBV28	TRBJ1-5	TRBD1	once
CASSFWTSGDRTDTQYF	TGCGCCAGCAGCTTCTGGACTAGCGGGGATCGCACAGATACGCAGTATTTT	TRBV5-1	TRBJ2-3	TRBD2	NA
CASSSGQGYPYGYTF	TGTGCCAGCAGCTCGGGACAGGGTTATCCCTATGGCTACACCTTC	TRBV11-2	TRBJ1-2	TRBD1	NA
CAWSGGRGREQYF	TGTGCCTGGAGTGGGGGCAGGGGGCGCGAGCAGTACTTC	TRBV30	TRBJ2-7	TRBD1	NA
CASSRTGESSYNEQFF	TGCGCCAGCAGCCGGACAGGGGAGAGCTCCTACAATGAGCAGTTCTTC	TRBV5-1	TRBJ2-1	TRBD1	NA
CASTTTSGTYEQYF	TGTGCCAGCACTACGACTAGCGGGACCTACGAGCAGTACTTC	TRBV6-6	TRBJ2-7	TRBD2	NA
CASSLLAGDYGYTF	TGTGCCAGCAGCTTACTGGCGGGGGACTATGGCTACACCTTC	TRBV7-9	TRBJ1-2	NA	NA
CASSRGRDYGYTF	TGTGCCAGCTCAAGGGGCCGGGACTATGGCTACACCTTC	TRBV18	TRBJ1-2	NA	NA
CASNQGLAANEKLFF	TGTGCCAGCAACCAGGGCCTTGCGGCTAATGAAAAACTGTTTTTT	TRBV11-2	TRBJ1-4	NA	NA
CAFQGLATYEQYF	TGTGCCTTCCAGGGACTAGCGACCTACGAGCAGTACTTC	TRBV30	TRBJ2-7	TRBD2	NA
CASSGPPRRDTQYF	TGTGCCAGCAGTGGTCCGCCAAGGAGGGATACGCAGTATTTT	TRBV2	TRBJ2-3	NA	NA
CASSLYQGRGANVLTF	TGTGCCAGCAGTTTATATCAGGGAAGAGGGGCCAACGTCCTGACTTTC	TRBV6-5	TRBJ2-6	NA	NA
CASSIFAGGPGEQFF	TGTGCCAGTAGTATCTTTGCGGGAGGGCCCGGTGAGCAGTTCTTC	TRBV19	TRBJ2-1	TRBD2	NA
CASTLYLARGSGANVLTF	TGTGCCAGCACCCTTTATCTGGCCCGAGGCTCTGGGGCCAACGTCCTGACTTTC	TRBV27	TRBJ2-6	NA	NA
CASTSYGKLFF	TGTGCCAGCACTTCGTACGGAAAACTGTTTTTT	TRBV2	TRBJ1-4	NA	NA
CASSPGGLAGGNEQFF	TGTGCCAGCTCACCCGGAGGACTAGCGGGGGGCAATGAGCAGTTCTTC	TRBV18	TRBJ2-1	TRBD2	NA
CASSLSGEQFF	TGCGCCAGCAGCTTGTCAGGGGAGCAGTTCTTC	TRBV5-1	TRBJ2-1	NA	NA
CASSPSGRRSLSRNNEQFF	TGTGCCAGCAGTCCTAGCGGGAGACGGTCATTGAGTCGGAACAATGAGCAGTTCTTC	TRBV28	TRBJ2-1	TRBD2	NA